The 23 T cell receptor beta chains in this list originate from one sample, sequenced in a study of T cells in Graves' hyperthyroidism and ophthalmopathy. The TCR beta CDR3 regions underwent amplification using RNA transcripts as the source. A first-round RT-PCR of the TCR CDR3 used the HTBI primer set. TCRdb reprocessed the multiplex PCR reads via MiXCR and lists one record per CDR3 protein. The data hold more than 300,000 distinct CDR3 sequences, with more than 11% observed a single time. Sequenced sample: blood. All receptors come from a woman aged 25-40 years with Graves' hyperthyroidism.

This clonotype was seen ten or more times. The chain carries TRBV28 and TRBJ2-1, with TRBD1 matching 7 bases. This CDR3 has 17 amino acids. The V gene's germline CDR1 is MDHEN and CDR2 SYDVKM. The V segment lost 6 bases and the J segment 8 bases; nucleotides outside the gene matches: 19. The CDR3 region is CASRPSRQGLGGHEQFF. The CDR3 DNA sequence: TGTGCCAGCAGGCCATCACGACAGGGCCTGGGCGGGCATGAGCAGTTCTTC.

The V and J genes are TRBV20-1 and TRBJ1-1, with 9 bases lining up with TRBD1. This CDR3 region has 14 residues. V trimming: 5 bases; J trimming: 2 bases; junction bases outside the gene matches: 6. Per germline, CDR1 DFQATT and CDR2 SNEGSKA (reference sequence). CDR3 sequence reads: CSARRDRDNTEAFF. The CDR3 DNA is TGCAGTGCTCGCCGGGACAGGGACAACACTGAAGCTTTCTTT.

The DNA for the CDR3 is TGTGCCAGCAGTGACTTCCAGGGAGGATGGCAGCCCCAGCATTTT. Translating gives CASSDFQGGWQPQHF. V is TRBV2 and J is TRBJ1-5, with TRBD1 as a possible D gene (5 bases). Germline V lookup: CDR1 SNHLY, CDR2 FYNNEI. The CDR3 loop spans 15 amino acids. V was shortened by 3 bases and J by 7 bases, with 16 bases between the two germline ends.

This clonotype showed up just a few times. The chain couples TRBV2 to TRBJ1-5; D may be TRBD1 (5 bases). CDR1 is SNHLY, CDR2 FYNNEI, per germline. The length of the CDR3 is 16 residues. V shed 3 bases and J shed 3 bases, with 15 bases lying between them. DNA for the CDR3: TGTGCCAGCAGTGAGAGGTGGGGACTAGTCAATCAGCCCCAGCATTTT. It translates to CASSERWGLVNQPQHF.

CDR3 sequence reads: CSASLTDNYGYTF. For the CDR3, the DNA is TGCAGTGCTAGCCTAACGGATAACTATGGCTACACCTTC. V gene TRBV20-1 combines with J gene TRBJ1-2; D ambiguous. The CDR3 contains 13 residues. In germline, CDR1 is DFQATT, CDR2 SNEGSKA (reference sequence). V lost 3 bases and J lost 1, with 9 bases in between.

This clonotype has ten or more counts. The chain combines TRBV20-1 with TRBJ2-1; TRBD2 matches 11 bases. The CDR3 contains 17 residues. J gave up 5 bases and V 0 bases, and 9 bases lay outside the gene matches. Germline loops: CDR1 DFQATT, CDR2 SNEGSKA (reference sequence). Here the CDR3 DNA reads TGCAGTGCTAGAGACCACGGGACTAGCGGCCATAACAATGAGCAGTTCTTC. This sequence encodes CSARDHGTSGHNNEQFF.

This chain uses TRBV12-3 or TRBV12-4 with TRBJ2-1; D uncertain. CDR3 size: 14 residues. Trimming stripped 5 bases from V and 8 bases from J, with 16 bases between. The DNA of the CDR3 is TGTGCCAGCAGTCTCTTCTTCTCCAGCCATGAGCAGTTCTTC. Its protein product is CASSLFFSSHEQFF.

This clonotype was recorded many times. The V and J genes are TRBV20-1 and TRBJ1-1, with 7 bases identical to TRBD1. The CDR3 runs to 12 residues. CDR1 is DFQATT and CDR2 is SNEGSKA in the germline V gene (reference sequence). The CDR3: CSWGRGSAEAFF. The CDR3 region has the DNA TGCAGCTGGGGCAGGGGGAGCGCTGAAGCTTTCTTT.

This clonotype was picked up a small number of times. The CDR3 DNA reads TGTGCCAGCAGTGGAATCAGGAGCTTAAATCAGCCCCAGCATTTT. Translation: CASSGIRSLNQPQHF. The genes are TRBV2 and TRBJ1-5; no clear D gene. This CDR3 has 15 residues. Trimming cost V 4 bases and J 4 bases, with 14 bases left between them. Germline CDR1 SNHLY, CDR2 FYNNEI.

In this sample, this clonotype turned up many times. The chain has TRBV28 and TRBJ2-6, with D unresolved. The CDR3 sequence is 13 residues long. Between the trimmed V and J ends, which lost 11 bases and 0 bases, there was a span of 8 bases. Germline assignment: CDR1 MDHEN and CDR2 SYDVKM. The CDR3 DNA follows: TGTGCCTCCTATAACTCTGGGGCCAACGTCCTGACTTTC. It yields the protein CASYNSGANVLTF.

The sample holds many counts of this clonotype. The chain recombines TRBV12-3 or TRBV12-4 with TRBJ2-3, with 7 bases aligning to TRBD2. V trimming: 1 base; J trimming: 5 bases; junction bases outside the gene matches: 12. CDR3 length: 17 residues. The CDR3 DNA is TGTGCCAGCAGTTTAGAGAGTGGCGGGAGAGGGGAAGATACGCAGTATTTT. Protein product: CASSLESGGRGEDTQYF.

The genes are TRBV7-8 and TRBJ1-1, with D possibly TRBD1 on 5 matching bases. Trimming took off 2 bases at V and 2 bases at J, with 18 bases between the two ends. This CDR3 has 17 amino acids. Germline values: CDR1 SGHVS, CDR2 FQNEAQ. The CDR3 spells CASSLLGPRKSNTEAFF. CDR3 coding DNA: TGTGCCAGCAGCTTACTGGGACCGCGGAAAAGCAACACTGAAGCTTTCTTT. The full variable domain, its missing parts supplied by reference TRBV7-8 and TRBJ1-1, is GAGVSQSPRYKVAKRGQDVALRCDPISGHVSLFWYQQALGQGPEFLTYFQNEAQLDKSGLPSDRFFAERPEGSVSTLKIQRTQQEDSAVYLCASSLLGPRKSNTEAFFGQGTRLTVV.

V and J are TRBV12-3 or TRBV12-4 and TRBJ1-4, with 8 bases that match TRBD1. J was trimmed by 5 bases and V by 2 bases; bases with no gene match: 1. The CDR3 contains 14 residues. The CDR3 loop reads CASSLRQGNEKLFF. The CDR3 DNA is TGTGCCAGCAGTTTACGACAGGGGAATGAAAAACTGTTTTTT.

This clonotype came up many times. CDR3 amino acids: CASGGSSWTGELFF. The CDR3 DNA is TGTGCCAGCGGAGGGTCCTCTTGGACCGGGGAGCTGTTTTTT. V is TRBV2 and J is TRBJ2-2; D perhaps matches TRBD2 (6 bases). V was shortened by 8 bases and J by 5 bases, with 15 bases between the two germline ends. The CDR3 consists of 14 residues. From germline, CDR1 is SNHLY and CDR2 FYNNEI.

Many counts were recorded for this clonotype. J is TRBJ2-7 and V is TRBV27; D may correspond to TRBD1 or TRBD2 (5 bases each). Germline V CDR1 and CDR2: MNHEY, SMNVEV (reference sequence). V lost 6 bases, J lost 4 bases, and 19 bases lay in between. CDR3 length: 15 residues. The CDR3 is CASSALGRGEYEQYF. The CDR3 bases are TGTGCCAGCAGCGCTTTAGGTAGGGGAGAGTACGAGCAGTACTTC.

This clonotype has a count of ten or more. The CDR3 is CASSPRDRSSYEQYF. Here the CDR3 DNA reads TGTGCCAGCAGCCCCCGGGACAGGAGCTCCTACGAGCAGTACTTC. The V and J genes are TRBV7-8 and TRBJ2-7; 8 bases are shared with TRBD1. The germline CDR1 and CDR2 sequences are SGHVS and FQNEAQ. The CDR3 is made up of 15 amino acids. Trimming took 5 bases from V and 0 from J; bases not matched to a gene: 6.

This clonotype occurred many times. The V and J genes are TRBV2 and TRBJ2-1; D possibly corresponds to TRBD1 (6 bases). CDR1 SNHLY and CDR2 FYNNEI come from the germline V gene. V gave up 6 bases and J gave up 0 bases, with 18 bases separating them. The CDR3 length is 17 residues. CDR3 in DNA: TGTGCCAGCAGGAGCCGCAACCGGGACACCTCCTACAATGAGCAGTTCTTC. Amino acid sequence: CASRSRNRDTSYNEQFF.

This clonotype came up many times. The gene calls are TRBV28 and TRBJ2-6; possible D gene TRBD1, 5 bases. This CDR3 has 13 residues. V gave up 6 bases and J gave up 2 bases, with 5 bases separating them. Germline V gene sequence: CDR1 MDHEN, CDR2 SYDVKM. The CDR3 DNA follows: TGTGCCAGCAGAGGGGCTGGGGCCAACGTCCTGACTTTC. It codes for CASRGAGANVLTF.

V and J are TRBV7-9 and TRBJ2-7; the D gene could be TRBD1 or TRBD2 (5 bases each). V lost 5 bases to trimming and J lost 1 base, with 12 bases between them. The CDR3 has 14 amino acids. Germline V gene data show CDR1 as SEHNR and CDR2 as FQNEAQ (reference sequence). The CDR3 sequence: CASSPTGRSYEQYF. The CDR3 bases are TGTGCCAGCAGCCCCACGGGACGGTCCTACGAGCAGTACTTC.

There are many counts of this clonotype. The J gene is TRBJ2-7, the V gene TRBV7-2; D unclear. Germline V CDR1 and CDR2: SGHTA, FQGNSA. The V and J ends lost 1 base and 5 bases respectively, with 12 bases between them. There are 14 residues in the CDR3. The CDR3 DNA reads TGTGCCAGCAGCTTAGGGGGTGGGCTAGACGAGCAGTACTTC. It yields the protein CASSLGGGLDEQYF.

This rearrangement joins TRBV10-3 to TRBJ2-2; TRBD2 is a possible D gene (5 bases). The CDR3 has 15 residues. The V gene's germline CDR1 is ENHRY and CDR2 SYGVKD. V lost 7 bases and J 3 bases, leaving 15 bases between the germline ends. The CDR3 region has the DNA TGTGCCATCAAGGAGCGAGCGGCGGACACCGGGGAGCTGTTTTTT. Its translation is CAIKERAADTGELFF.

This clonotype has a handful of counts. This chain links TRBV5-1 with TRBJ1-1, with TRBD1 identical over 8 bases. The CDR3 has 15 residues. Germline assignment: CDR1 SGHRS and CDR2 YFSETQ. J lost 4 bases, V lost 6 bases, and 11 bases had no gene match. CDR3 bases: TGCGCCAGCACGACAGGGGTTGGGATAGGCACTGAAGCTTTCTTT. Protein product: CASTTGVGIGTEAFF. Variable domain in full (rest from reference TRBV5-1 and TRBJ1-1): KAGVTQTPRYLIKTRGQQVTLSCSPISGHRSVSWYQQTPGQGLQFLFEYFSETQRNKGNFPGRFSGRQFSNSRSEMNVSTLELGDSALYLCASTTGVGIGTEAFFGQGTRLTVV.

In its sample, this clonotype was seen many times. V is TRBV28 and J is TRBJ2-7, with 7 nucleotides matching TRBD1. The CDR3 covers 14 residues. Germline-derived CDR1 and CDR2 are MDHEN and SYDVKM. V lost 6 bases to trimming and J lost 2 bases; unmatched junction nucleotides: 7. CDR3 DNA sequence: TGTGCCAGCAGGGACCCGGGACAGCCCTACGAGCAGTACTTC. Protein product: CASRDPGQPYEQYF.